This TCR beta chain appears in the sequencing data of a study of human T cells and chemical hapten exposure. The overall study: Scalp application of diphenylcyclopropenone was performed weekly in patients across the entire approximately 24-week study.

Sample time point: patch test 1, 2 weeks after DPC sensitization. Treatment noted: therapeutic diphenylcyclopropenone sensitization with weekly scalp DPC. Unfractionated whole blood yielded total RNA. TCRdb fed the RACE reads into MiXCR, producing one record per CDR3 protein. The table records roughly 200,000 distinct CDR3 sequences, around 20% of them present only once. The study, taken as a whole, reports: TCRs exceeding 1 in 1000 frequency stayed unchanged with DPC sensitization.

As for this clonotype: Its antigen remains unidentified.

This CDR3 comprises 14 residues. Germline CDR1 is SQVTM and CDR2 is ANQGSEA. J gave up 4 bases and V 5 bases, and 8 bases lay outside the gene matches. The chain uses TRBV29-1 and TRBJ2-1; 7 nucleotides line up with TRBD2. This sequence was found in a woman aged 45-65 years with alopecia areata. Some clones in this sample may be carry-over from other donors' samples. Here the sequenced sample was whole blood, taken in connection with sensitization to the hapten diphenylcyclopropenone (DPC). The CDR3 sequence is CSVQVSGGYNEQFF. The CDR3 bases are TGCAGCGTTCAGGTCTCGGGGGGATACAATGAGCAGTTCTTC.